This T cell receptor (beta chain) was obtained from a study of OX40 agonist ivuxolimab in advanced cancers. Regarding the complete study: The costimulatory receptor OX40 (CD134) was targeted by ivuxolimab, a fully human IgG2 agonistic monoclonal antibody. Intravenous ivuxolimab was administered to patients every 2 weeks at six dose levels: 0.01, 0.1, 0.3, 1.5, 3 and 10 mg/kg. Of the roughly 54 patients in dose escalation, about 20 had hepatocellular carcinoma, approximately 15 had melanoma, 9 had renal cell carcinoma and 9 had head and neck cancer. Prior anti-PD-1, anti-PD-L1 or anti-CTLA-4 therapy was permitted, and approximately 40% of dose-escalation patients had received checkpoint inhibitors. The monotherapy dose-escalation portion (N ≈ 52 patients) of the phase I ivuxolimab trial is reported in the paper. The point of sequencing TCRbeta in the periphery was to test whether ivuxolimab changed TCR sequence diversity and drove clonal T-cell expansion. Three dose-escalation patients achieved partial responses, one with hepatocellular carcinoma and two with cutaneous melanoma. In the dose-escalation cohort, about four fifths of patients were male, and the mean age was approximately 60 years with a range of roughly 20 to 79. Points the paper makes about the study in general: Low levels of normalized T-cell clonal expansion were also seen in some patients who did not respond. At doses of 0.1 to 3.0 mg/kg, clonal expansion of both CD4+ and CD8+ blood T cells was observed from baseline to week 6. After ivuxolimab, CD8+ T cells had more expanded clones than CD4+ T cells on average. The antigen specificity of the peripheral T cells that underwent clonal expansion was not determined. In the 0.1-3.0 mg/kg groups, partial responders had among the lowest normalized peripheral clonal expansion, particularly in CD8+ T cells.

The CDR3 goes from the cysteine to the phenylalanine over 15 residues. Just the 45-base CDR3 DNA is kept, in frame starting at base 1. Between the V and J ends, shortened by 4 bases and 5 bases respectively, the junction contains 18 bases. CDR1 and CDR2, looked up from the germline V gene, are SGHRS and YFSETQ. Points on this clone: The target of this receptor is not known. Base qualities are not provided; no much larger clone lies one nucleotide away.

To sequence the TCRbeta CDR3 region, genomic DNA was isolated from the sorted cells. The immunoSEQ Assay was used for sequencing of TCRbeta CDR3 regions. The immuneACCESS repertoire file appears here via TCRdb, limited to in-frame rearrangements. These files lack a portion of the clones; in checked studies, under half of the deficit traces to unresolved V genes, and the cause of the others is not known. In this sample the table shows roughly 53,000 clones, about 87% of which occur a single time. 5.4% of the sample goes to the ten largest clones. The trial excluded patients who had a history of autoimmune disease or were on systemic immunosuppression. Peripheral blood for TCR sequencing was collected from all dose cohorts at baseline, on cycle 4 day 1, and on cycle 7 day 1. The samples were drawn from a first-in-human, open-label, multicenter phase I dose-escalation trial of ivuxolimab. Adults with locally advanced or metastatic melanoma, renal cell, hepatocellular, or head and neck squamous cell carcinoma were enrolled in the trial. Before TCR sequencing, CD4+ and CD8+ T cells were separately sorted from peripheral blood.

Sequencing was performed on CD4+ or CD8+ T cells sorted from blood, taken in a trial of the OX40 agonist ivuxolimab. The V gene is TRBV5-1 and the J gene is TRBJ2-5; possibly the D gene is TRBD2, per 6 matching bases. The receptor was derived from an adult with an advanced solid tumor such as melanoma, head and neck, liver or kidney cancer. The DNA sequence is as follows: TGCGCCAGCAGCGCGGCCTTAGGGGCGGGGGAGACCCAGTACTTC. This is translated as CASSAALGAGETQYF.